Listed below are T cell receptor beta chains from one sample, sequenced in a study of monozygotic twins with inflammatory bowel disease. After re-calling the 5' RACE reads, TCRdb lists one entry per CDR3 protein, DNA absent. The specimen's table records about 330,000 distinct CDR3 sequences. The sequenced material came from blood. The receptors were sampled from a human donor with ulcerative colitis or Crohn's disease, or a healthy co-twin of an affected twin (not recorded which). The CDR3 runs from the conserved cysteine through the conserved F or W.

j_call v_call cdr3_aa
TRBJ1-1 TRBV11-1 CASSLVLSNGGYYTEAFF
TRBJ2-3 TRBV20-1 CSARGSILELAGARSTDTQYF
TRBJ2-7 TRBV27 CASSSTSGTNEQYF
TRBJ2-1 TRBV7-9 CASSRETGANEQFF
TRBJ2-5 TRBV20-1 CSATQYLETQYF
TRBJ2-7 TRBV2 CASSETSPYEQYF
TRBJ2-6 TRBV28 CASSRSPGKYRVLTF
TRBJ2-3 TRBV4-1 CASSQEWTSTDTQYF
TRBJ2-1 TRBV27 CASSFTAGGNYNEQFF
TRBJ2-7 TRBV5-1 CASSATWDSRGSYEQYF
TRBJ2-1 TRBV4-1 CASSHPPGDGEQFF
TRBJ2-5 TRBV30 CAWGRGGGQETQYF
TRBJ2-1 TRBV11-2 CASSFPLWPDQFF
TRBJ2-7 TRBV12-3/TRBV12-4 CASSFRKGSYEQYF
TRBJ1-4 TRBV7-9 CASSFPRTSTEKLFF
TRBJ2-2 TRBV5-1 CASSIRDWRNTGELFF
TRBJ2-7 TRBV5-4 CASSLATGPRVVYEQYF
TRBJ1-2 TRBV20-1 CSAVDRGGGYTF
TRBJ1-2 TRBV27 CASRETKATGYTF
TRBJ1-1 TRBV20-1 CSAREPNTEAFF
TRBJ1-1 TRBV28 CASSPATRLTEAFF
TRBJ2-7 TRBV7-2 CASSGRDRAAYEQYF
TRBJ2-7 TRBV12-3/TRBV12-4 CASSELEEQYF
TRBJ2-6 TRBV4-1 CASSQVRGLSGANVLTF
TRBJ2-3 TRBV28 CASSTGTSAYF
TRBJ1-2 TRBV19 CASSISYTDSGYGYTF
TRBJ2-1 TRBV18 CASSRSGINEQFF
TRBJ2-1 TRBV4-1 CASSPPRTESSYNEQFF
TRBJ1-5 TRBV20-1 CSARRRISNQPQHF
TRBJ2-4 TRBV19 CASSAYRGPAKNIQYF
TRBJ2-1 TRBV28 CASTLSPGLAGALAYNEQFF
TRBJ1-5 TRBV30 CAWSGWDSNQPQHF
TRBJ2-5 TRBV5-1 CASSAGTVREETQYF
TRBJ1-2 TRBV4-1 CASSHQPTGTGHDGYTF
TRBJ2-3 TRBV7-9 CASSSGQASTDTQYF
TRBJ2-2 TRBV6-2/TRBV6-3 CASHTAGTNTGELFF
TRBJ2-1 TRBV18 CASSNTGSFRSNEQFF
TRBJ1-1 TRBV28 CAGGMGRHTEAFF
TRBJ2-1 TRBV13 CASSFRRSYNEQFF
TRBJ1-2 TRBV30 CARQGDGGYTF
TRBJ2-1 TRBV29-1 CSVEVSSYNEQFF
TRBJ1-1 TRBV5-1 CASSLTPFGPGGTEAFF
TRBJ1-2 TRBV20-1 CSARPERGGGYTF
TRBJ2-7 TRBV28 CASSLYTRYEQYF
TRBJ1-6 TRBV20-1 CSARPDREAYNSPLHF
TRBJ2-5 TRBV28 CASSWANQETQYF
TRBJ2-5 TRBV18 CASSPLTGSEETQYF
TRBJ1-2 TRBV28 CASSLSARASYGYTF
TRBJ2-2 TRBV12-3/TRBV12-4 CASRPRLAGGKFDGELFF
TRBJ2-3 TRBV24-1 CATSDPATVDTQYF
TRBJ1-1 TRBV6-2/TRBV6-3 CASSYSASVRLNTEAFF
TRBJ1-2 TRBV24-1 CATSEEDYGYTF
TRBJ2-7 TRBV5-1 CASSLTTGAYEQYF